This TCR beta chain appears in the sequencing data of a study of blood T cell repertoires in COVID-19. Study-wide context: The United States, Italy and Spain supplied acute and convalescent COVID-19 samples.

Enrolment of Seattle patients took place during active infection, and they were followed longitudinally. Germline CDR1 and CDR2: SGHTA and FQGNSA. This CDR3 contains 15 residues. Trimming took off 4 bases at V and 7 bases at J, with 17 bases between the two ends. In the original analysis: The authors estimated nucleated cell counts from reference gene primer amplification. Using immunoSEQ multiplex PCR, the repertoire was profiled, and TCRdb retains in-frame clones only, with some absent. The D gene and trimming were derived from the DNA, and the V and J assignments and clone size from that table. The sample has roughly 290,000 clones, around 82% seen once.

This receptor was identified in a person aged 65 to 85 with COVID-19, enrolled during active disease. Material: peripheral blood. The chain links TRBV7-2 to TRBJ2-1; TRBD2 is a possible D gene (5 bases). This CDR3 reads CASSSLSGTGNEQFF. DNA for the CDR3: TGTGCCAGCAGCTCCCTGAGCGGAACGGGGAATGAGCAGTTCTTC.